The entry that follows covers one TCR beta chain sequence. Using its own MiXCR run on the RT-PCR reads, TCRdb lists one record per CDR3 protein. The table lists more than 500,000 distinct CDR3 sequences, roughly 10% of them singletons. Deletions cut 8 bases from V and 7 bases from J, with 15 bases between. CDR1 is MDHEN and CDR2 is SYDVKM in the germline V gene. The CDR3 loop spans 12 amino acids. The data originate from a study of response to subunit inactivated influenza vaccine. This same sample was also part of a study on T cells expressing NK-cell markers. From that second work: It was by 5'RACE template switching with UMIs that TCR beta cDNA was made. TCR beta repertoires came from sorted CD3+CD56+NKG2C+, CD3+CD56+NKG2C- and CD3+CD56-NKG2C+ T cells. In several experiments, an anti-gamma-delta TCR antibody restricted sorting to alpha-beta TCR T cells. Certain NKG2C+ T cell clones were expanded, and their HCMV specificity remained unclear.

The chain uses TRBV28 and TRBJ2-7, with D tentatively TRBD1 (5 bases). Sample: PBMCs from blood, taken on the day of vaccination. The receptor was isolated from a man in his fifties or sixties who received an inactivated influenza vaccine. The DNA for the CDR3 is TGTGCCAGCCTCAGCAGGGTCGGGGAGCAGTACTTC. It specifies CASLSRVGEQYF.